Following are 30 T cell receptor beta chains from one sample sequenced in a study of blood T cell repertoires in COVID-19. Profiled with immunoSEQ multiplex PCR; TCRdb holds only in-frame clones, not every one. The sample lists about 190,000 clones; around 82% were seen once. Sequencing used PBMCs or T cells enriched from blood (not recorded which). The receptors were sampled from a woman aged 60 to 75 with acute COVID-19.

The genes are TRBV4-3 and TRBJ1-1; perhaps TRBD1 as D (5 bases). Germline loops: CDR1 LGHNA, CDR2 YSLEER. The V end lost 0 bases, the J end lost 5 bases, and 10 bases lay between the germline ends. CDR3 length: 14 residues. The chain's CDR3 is CASSQESRVTEAFF. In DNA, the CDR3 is TGCGCCAGCAGCCAAGAATCCAGGGTTACTGAAGCTTTCTTT.

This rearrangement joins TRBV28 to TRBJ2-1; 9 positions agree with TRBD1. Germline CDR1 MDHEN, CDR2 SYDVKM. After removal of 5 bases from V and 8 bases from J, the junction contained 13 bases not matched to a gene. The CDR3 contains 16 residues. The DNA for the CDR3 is TGTGCCAGCAGTACCCTCGGGACAGGGAAGATATATGAGCAGTTCTTC. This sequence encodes CASSTLGTGKIYEQFF.

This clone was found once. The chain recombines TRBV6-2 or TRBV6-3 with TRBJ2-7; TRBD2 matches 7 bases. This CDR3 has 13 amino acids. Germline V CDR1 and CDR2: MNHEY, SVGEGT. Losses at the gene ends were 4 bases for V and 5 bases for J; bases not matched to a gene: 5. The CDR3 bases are TGTGCCAGCAGTTTTATGCGGGGGAACGAGCAGTACGTC. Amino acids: CASSFMRGNEQYV.

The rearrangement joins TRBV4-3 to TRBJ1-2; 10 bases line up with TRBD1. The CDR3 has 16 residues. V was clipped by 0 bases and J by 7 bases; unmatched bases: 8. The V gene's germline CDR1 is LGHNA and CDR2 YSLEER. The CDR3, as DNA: TGCGCCAGCAGCCAAGATGCCGTGGGACAGGGGATTGGCTACACCTTC. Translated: CASSQDAVGQGIGYTF.

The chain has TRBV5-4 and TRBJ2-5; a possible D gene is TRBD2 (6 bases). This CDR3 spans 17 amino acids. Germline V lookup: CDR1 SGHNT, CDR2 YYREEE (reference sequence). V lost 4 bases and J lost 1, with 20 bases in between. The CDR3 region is CASSLLPISGSQETQYF. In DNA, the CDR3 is TGTGCCAGCAGCCTTTTGCCGATTTCCGGGAGCCAAGAGACCCAGTACTTC.

CDR3 amino acids: CASSAPAADTQYF. In nucleotides, the CDR3 is TGTGCCAGCAGCGCTCCCGCGGCAGATACGCAGTATTTT. This chain joins TRBV9 and TRBJ2-3; D unclear. This CDR3 has 13 amino acids. Per germline, CDR1 SGDLS and CDR2 YYNGEE. V dropped 3 bases and J dropped 4 bases, with 9 bases sitting between them.

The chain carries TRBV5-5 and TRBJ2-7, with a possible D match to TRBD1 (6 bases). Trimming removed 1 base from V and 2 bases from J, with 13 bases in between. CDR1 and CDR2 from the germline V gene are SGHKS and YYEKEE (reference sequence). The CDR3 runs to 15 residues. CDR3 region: CASSLSWTETYEQYF. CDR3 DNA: TGTGCCAGCAGCTTGTCCTGGACAGAAACCTACGAGCAGTACTTC.

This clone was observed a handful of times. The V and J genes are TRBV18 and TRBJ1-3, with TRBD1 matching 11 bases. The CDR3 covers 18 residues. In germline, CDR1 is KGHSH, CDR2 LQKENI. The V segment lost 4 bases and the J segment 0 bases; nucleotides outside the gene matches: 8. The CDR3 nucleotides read TGTGCCAGCTCACTAAATCCGGGACAGGGGGTCTCTGGAAACACCATATATTTT. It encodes CASSLNPGQGVSGNTIYF.

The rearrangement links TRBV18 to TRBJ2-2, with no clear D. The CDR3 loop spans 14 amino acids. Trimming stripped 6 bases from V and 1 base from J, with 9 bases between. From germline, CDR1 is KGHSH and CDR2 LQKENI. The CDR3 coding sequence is TGTGCCAGCTCGGGCGAAAAGAACACCGGGGAGCTGTTTTTT. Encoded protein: CASSGEKNTGELFF.

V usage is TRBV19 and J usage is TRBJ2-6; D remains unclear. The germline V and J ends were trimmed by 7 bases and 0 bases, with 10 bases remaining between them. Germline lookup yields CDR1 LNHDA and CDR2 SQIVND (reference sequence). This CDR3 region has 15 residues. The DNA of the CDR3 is TGTGCCAGTACCACCTACAGCTCTGGGGCCAACGTCCTGACTTTC. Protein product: CASTTYSSGANVLTF.

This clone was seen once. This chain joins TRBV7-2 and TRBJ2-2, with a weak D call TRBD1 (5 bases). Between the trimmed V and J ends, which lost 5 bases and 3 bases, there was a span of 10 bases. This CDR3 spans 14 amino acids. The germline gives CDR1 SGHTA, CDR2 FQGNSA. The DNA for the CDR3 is TGTGCCAGCAGCGGTCGCAGGGACACCGGGGAGCTGTTTTTT. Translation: CASSGRRDTGELFF.

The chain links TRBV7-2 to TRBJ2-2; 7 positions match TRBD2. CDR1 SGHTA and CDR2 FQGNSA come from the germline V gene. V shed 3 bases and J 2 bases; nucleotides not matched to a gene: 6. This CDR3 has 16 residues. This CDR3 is CASSFHGGGNTGELFF. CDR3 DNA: TGTGCCAGCAGCTTCCACGGCGGGGGTAACACCGGGGAGCTGTTTTTT. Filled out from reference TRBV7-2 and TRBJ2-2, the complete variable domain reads GAGVSQSPSNKVTEKGKDVELRCDPISGHTALYWYRQSLGQGLEFLIYFQGNSAPDKSGLPSDRFSAERTGGSVSTLTIQRTQQEDSAVYLCASSFHGGGNTGELFFGEGSRLTVL.

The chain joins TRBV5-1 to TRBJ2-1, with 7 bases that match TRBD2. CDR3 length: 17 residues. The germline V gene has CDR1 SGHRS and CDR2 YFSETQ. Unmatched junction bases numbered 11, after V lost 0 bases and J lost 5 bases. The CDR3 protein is CASSLARGGRGDNEQFF. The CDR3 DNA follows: TGCGCCAGCAGCTTGGCCCGTGGCGGGAGAGGAGACAATGAGCAGTTCTTC.

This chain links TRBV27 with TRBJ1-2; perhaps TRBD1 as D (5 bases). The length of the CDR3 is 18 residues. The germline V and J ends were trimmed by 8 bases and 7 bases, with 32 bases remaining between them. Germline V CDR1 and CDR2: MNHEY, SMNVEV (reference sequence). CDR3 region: CASRGWHNRGVSNSGYTF. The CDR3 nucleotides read TGTGCCAGCCGCGGGTGGCATAATCGGGGGGTAAGTAATAGTGGCTACACCTTC.

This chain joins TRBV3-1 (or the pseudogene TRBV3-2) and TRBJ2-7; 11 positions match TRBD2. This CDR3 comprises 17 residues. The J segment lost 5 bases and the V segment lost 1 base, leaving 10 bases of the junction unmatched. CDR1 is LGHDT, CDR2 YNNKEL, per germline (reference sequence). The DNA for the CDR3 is TGTGCCAGCAGCCAAGGGGGACTAGCGGAACTTAGGGACGAGCAGTACTTC. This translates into CASSQGGLAELRDEQYF.

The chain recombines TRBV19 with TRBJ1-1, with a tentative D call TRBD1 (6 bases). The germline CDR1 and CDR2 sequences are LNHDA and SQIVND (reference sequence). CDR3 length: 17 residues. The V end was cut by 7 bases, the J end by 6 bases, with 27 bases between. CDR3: CASTAIGGGRGWAEAFF. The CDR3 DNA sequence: TGTGCCAGTACCGCCATAGGGGGTGGCAGGGGTTGGGCTGAAGCTTTCTTT.

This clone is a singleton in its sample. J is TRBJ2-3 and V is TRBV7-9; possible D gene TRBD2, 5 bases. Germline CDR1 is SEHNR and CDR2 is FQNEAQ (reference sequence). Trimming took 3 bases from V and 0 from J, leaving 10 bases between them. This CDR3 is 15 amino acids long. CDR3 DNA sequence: TGTGCCAGCAGCTTCGGCGGGCTTAGCACAGATACGCAGTATTTT. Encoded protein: CASSFGGLSTDTQYF.

CDR3 sequence (DNA): TGTGCCACCAGTGATCTGTCGGGGGGGGAGACCGGGGAGCTGTTTTTT. Its protein is CATSDLSGGETGELFF. This sequence joins TRBV24-1 and TRBJ2-2, with 8 bases that match TRBD2. Trimming took 3 bases from V and 5 from J; bases not matched to a gene: 7. The CDR3 is made up of 16 amino acids. Germline lookup yields CDR1 KGHDR and CDR2 SFDVKD.

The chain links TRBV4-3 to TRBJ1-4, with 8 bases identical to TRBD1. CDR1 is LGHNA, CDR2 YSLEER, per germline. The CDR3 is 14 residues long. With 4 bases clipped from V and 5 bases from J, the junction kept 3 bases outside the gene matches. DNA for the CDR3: TGCGCCAGCAGCCGAGGACAGGGAAATGAAAAACTGTTTTTT. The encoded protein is CASSRGQGNEKLFF.

CDR3 DNA sequence: TGTGCCACCAGTGACTACGGGAGCTCGGATACGCAGTATTTT. Amino acids: CATSDYGSSDTQYF. J is TRBJ2-3 and V is TRBV24-1, with a tentative D call TRBD2 (6 bases). Trimming removed 4 bases from V and 6 bases from J, with 13 bases in between. The CDR3 totals 14 residues. Germline CDR1 and CDR2: KGHDR and SFDVKD.

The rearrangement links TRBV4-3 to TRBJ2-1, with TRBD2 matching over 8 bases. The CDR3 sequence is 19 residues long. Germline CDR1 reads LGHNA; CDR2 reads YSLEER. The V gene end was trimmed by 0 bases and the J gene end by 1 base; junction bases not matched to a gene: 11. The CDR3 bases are TGCGCCAGCAGCCAAGATCTTGGGGTAGCGGGGAGTTCCTACAATGAGCAGTTCTTC. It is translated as CASSQDLGVAGSSYNEQFF.

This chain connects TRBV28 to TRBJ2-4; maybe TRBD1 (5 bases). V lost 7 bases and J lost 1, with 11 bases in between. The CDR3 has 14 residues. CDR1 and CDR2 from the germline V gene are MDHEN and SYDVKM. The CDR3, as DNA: TGTGCCAGCAATCCAGGGTCGGCCAAAAACATTCAGTACTTC. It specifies CASNPGSAKNIQYF.

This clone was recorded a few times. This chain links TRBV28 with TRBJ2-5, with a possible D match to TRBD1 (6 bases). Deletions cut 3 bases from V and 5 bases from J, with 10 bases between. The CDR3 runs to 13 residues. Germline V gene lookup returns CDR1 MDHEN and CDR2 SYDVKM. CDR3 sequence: CASSFFTGETQYF. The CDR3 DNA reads TGTGCCAGCAGTTTTTTCACAGGGGAGACCCAGTACTTC.

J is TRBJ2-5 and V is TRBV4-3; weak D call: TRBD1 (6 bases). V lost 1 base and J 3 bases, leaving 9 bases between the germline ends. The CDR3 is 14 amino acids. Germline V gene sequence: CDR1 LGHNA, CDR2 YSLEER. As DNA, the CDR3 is TGCGCCAGCAGCCAAGGCAGACAGGAAGAGACCCAGTACTTC. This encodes CASSQGRQEETQYF.

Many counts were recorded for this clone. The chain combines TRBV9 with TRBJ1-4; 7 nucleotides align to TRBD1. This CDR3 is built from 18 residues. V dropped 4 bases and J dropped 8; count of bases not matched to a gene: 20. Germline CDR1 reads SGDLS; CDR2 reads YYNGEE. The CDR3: CASSPGTVGATGIEKLFF. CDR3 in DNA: TGTGCCAGCAGCCCGGGGACAGTTGGTGCAACCGGTATCGAAAAACTGTTTTTT.

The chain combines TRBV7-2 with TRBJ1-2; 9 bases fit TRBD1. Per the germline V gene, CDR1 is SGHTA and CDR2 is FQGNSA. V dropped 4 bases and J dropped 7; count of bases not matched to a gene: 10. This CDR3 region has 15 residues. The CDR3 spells CASSSRNPTGGGYTF. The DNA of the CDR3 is TGTGCCAGCAGCTCGCGAAACCCGACAGGGGGTGGCTACACCTTC.

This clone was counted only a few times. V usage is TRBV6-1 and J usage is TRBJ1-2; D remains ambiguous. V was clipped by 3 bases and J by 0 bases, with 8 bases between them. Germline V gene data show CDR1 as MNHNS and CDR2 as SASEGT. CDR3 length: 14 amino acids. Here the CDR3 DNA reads TGTGCCAGCAGTGATGTGCAGGCTAACTATGGCTACACCTTC. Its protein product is CASSDVQANYGYTF.

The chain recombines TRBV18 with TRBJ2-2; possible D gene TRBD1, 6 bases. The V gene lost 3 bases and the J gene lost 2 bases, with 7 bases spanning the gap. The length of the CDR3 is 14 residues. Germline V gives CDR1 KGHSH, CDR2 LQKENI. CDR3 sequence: CASSPGTNTGELFF. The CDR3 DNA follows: TGTGCCAGCTCACCCGGGACAAACACCGGGGAGCTGTTTTTT.

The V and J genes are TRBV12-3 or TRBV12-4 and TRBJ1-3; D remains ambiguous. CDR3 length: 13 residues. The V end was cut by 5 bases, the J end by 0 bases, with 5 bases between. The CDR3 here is CASSGLSGNTIYF. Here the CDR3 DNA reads TGTGCCAGCAGTGGCCTCTCTGGAAACACCATATATTTT.

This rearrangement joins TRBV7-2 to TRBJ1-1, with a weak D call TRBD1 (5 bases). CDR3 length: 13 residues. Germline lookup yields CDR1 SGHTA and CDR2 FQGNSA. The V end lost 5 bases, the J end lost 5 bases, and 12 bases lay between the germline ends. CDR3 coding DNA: TGTGCCAGCAGCGTCACCAGGGAAACTGAAGCTTTCTTT. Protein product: CASSVTRETEAFF. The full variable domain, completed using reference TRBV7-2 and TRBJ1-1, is GAGVSQSPSNKVTEKGKDVELRCDPISGHTALYWYRQSLGQGLEFLIYFQGNSAPDKSGLPSDRFSAERTGGSVSTLTIQRTQQEDSAVYLCASSVTRETEAFFGQGTRLTVV.